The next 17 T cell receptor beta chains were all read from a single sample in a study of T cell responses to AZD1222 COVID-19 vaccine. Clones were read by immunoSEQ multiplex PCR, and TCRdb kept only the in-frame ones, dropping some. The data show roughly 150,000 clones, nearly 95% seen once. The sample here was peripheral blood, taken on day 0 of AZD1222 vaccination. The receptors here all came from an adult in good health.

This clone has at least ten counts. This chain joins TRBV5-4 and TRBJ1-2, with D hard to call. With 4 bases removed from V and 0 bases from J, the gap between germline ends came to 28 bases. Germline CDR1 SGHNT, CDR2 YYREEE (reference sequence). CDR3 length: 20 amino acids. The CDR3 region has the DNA TGTGCCAGCAGCCCGCCACTCGAGAGGGCGCCCCATTCCACTAACTATGGCTACACCTTC. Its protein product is CASSPPLERAPHSTNYGYTF.

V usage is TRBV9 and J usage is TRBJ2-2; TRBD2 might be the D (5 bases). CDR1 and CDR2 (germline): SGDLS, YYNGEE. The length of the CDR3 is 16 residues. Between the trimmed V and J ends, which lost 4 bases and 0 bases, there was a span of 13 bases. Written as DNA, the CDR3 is TGTGCCAGCAGCCCCGGACTGACTCCGAACACCGGGGAGCTGTTTTTT. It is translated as CASSPGLTPNTGELFF.

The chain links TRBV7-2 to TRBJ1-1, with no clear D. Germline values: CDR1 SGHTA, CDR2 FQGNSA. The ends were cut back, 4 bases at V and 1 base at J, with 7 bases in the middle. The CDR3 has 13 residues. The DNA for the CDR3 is TGTGCCAGCAGCTCCCCAGGGAACACTGAAGCTTTCTTT. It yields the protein CASSSPGNTEAFF.

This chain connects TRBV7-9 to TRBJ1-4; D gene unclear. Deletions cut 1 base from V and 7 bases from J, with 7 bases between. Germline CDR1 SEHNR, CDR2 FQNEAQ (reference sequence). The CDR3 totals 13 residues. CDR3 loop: CASSLEPGEKLFF. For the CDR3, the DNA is TGTGCCAGCAGCTTAGAGCCAGGTGAAAAACTGTTTTTT.

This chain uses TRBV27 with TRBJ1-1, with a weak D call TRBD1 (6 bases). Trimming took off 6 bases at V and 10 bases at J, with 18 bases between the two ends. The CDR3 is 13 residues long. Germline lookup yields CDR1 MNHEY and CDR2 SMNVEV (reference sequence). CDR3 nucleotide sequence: TGTGCCAGCAGCATATATGAGGGGGTTCGAGCTTTCTTT. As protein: CASSIYEGVRAFF.

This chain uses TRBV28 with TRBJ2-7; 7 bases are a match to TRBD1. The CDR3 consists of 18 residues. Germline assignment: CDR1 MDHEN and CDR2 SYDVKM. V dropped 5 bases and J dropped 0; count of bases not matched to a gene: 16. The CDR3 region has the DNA TGTGCCAGCAGTACCTACCGGGACAGTGGGGCTAGCTCCTACGAGCAGTACTTC. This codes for CASSTYRDSGASSYEQYF.

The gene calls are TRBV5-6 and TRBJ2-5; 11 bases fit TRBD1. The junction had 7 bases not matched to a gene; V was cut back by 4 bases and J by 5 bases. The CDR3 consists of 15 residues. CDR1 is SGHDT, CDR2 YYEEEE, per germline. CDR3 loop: CASSTGTGGWETQYF. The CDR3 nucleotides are TGTGCCAGCAGCACCGGGACAGGGGGTTGGGAGACCCAGTACTTC.

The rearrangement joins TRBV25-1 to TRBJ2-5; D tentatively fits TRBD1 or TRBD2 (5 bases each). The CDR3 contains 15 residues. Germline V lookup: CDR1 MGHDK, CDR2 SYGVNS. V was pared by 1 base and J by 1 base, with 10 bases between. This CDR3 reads CASSESPGTQETQYF. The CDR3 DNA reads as TGTGCCAGCAGTGAATCGCCGGGGACCCAAGAGACCCAGTACTTC.

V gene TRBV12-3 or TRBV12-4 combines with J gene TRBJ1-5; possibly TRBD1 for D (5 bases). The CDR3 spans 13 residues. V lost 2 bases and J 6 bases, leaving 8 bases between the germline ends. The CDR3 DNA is TGTGCCAGCAGTTTACAGGGAGTTCAGCCCCAGCATTTT. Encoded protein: CASSLQGVQPQHF.

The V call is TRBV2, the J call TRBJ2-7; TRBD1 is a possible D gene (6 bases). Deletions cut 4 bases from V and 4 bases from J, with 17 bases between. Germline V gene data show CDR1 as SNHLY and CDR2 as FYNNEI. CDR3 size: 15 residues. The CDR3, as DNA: TGTGCCAGCAGTGTTCTCCAGGGGCCAAATTACGAGCAGTACTTC. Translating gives CASSVLQGPNYEQYF.

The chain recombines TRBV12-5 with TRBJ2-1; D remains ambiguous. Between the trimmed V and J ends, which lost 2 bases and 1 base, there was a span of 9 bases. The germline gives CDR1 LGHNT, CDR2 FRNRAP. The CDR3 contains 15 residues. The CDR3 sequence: CASGLNSWSYNEQFF. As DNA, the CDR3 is TGTGCTAGTGGTTTGAACTCCTGGTCCTACAATGAGCAGTTCTTC.

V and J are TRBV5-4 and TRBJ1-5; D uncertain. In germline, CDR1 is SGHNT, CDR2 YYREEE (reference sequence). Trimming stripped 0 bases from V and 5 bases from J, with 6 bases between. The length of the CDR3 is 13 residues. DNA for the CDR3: TGTGCCAGCAGCTTGGAAACCGATCAGCCCCAGCATTTT. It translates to CASSLETDQPQHF.

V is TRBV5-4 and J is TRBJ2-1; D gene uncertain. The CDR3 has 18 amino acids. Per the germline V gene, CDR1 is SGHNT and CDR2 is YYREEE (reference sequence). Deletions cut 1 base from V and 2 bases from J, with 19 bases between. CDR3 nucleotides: TGTGCCAGCAGCTTGTTCAGACTTCGGCATCGCACCTACAATGAGCAGTTCTTC. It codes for CASSLFRLRHRTYNEQFF.

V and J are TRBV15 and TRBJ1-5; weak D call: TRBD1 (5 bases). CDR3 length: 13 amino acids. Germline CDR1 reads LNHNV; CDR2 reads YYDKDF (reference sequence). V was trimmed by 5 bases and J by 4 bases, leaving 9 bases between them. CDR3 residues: CATSGHLNQPQHF. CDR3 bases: TGTGCCACCAGCGGACACCTAAATCAGCCCCAGCATTTT.

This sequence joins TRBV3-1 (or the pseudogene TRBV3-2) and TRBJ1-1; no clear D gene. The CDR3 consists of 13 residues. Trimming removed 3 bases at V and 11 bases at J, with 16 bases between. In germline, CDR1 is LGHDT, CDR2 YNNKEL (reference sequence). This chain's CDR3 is CASSHETPGRAFF. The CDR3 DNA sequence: TGTGCCAGCAGCCATGAGACACCCGGGAGGGCTTTCTTT.

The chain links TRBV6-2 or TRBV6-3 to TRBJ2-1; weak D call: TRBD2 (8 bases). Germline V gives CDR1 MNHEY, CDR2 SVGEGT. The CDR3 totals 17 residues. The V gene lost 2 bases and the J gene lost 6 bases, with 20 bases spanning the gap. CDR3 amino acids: CASSYPPGGGYRNEQFF. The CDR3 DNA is TGTGCCAGCAGTTACCCACCGGGAGGGGGCTACCGCAATGAGCAGTTCTTC.

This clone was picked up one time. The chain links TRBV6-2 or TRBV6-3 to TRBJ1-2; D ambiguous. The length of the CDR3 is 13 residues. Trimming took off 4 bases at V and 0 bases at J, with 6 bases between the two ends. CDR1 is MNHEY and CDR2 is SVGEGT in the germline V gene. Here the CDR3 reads CASSLDSNYGYTF. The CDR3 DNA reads TGTGCCAGCAGTTTGGATTCTAACTATGGCTACACCTTC.